This T cell receptor beta chain was sequenced during a study of cytomegalovirus exposure and HLA in healthy donors. PCR involved 60 Vbeta and 13 Jbeta primers. Some clones are missing from TCRdb's copy, which holds only in-frame ones; the method was immunoSEQ multiplex PCR. Its table records under 200,000 clones. Germline-derived CDR1 and CDR2 are LNHDA and SQIVND (reference sequence). V lost 5 bases, J lost 4 bases, and 12 bases lay in between. The CDR3 runs to 13 residues. The rearrangement uses TRBV19 and TRBJ2-7; TRBD1 is a possible D gene (5 bases). Sequencing was done on a sample of PBMCs. This TCR came from a man younger than 45 in good health and CMV-seronegative. The CDR3 region is CASSPMGRYEQYF. DNA of the CDR3: TGTGCCAGTAGTCCGATGGGGCGATACGAGCAGTACTTC.